This entry lists 21 T cell receptor beta chains sequenced from one sample in a study of T cells in women clearing cervical HPV infection. Here immunoSEQ multiplex PCR was the method, and the copy in TCRdb shows in-frame clones only, minus some. Recorded for this sample: under 20,000 clones. The material sequenced was blood buffy coat. Receptors were obtained from a woman between 18 and 75 years old with a cervical HPV16 infection that either progressed to CIN3+ or cleared (not recorded which).

A note on this clone: The read ends 3 residues early relative to the CDR3; the germline J gene fills the gap. The rearrangement joins TRBV10-3 to TRBJ1-2; TRBD1 might be the D (5 bases). Germline-derived CDR1 and CDR2 are ENHRY and SYGVKD. V dropped 3 bases and J dropped 7 bases, with 15 bases sitting between them. The CDR3 has 14 amino acids. The CDR3 spells CAISEQAKTRGYTF. CDR3 DNA, as far as it was read: TGTGCCATCAGTGAACAGGCCAAGACACGTGGC.

A remark on this clone: The read ends 3 residues early relative to the CDR3; the germline J gene fills the gap. The genes are TRBV5-1 and TRBJ2-3; D is perhaps TRBD1 (6 bases). Germline V gives CDR1 SGHRS, CDR2 YFSETQ. The CDR3 loop spans 16 amino acids. Trimming stripped 2 bases from V and 3 bases from J, with 16 bases between. The CDR3 is CASSLRAGEGTDTQYF. The CDR3 DNA, read in part, is TGCGCCAGCAGCTTAAGGGCAGGGGAAGGTACAGATACG.

Worth noting for this clone: The read halts 3 residues ahead of the CDR3 end, with the missing end drawn from the germline J gene. The gene calls are TRBV7-9 and TRBJ1-1, with a tentative D call TRBD1 (6 bases). From germline, CDR1 is SEHNR and CDR2 FQNEAQ (reference sequence). Trimming left V 5 bases short and J 1 base short, with 8 bases between. The CDR3 has 13 amino acids. Partial CDR3 DNA: TGTGCCAGCAGCAGACAGGCGAACACTGAA. Translated: CASSRQANTE. The entire CDR3 reads CASSRQANTEAFF.

CDR3 sequence: CASSLPGRETQYF. The CDR3 DNA, read in part, is TGTGCCAGCAGTTTACCGGGGAGGGAGACC. The V gene is TRBV12-3 or TRBV12-4, the J gene TRBJ2-5, with D tentatively TRBD2 (6 bases). Read sequence stops 3 residues before the CDR3 end, and the germline J gene provides the missing end. V shed 2 bases and J shed 5 bases, with 9 bases lying between them. This CDR3 has 13 amino acids.

The CDR3 sequence is CSAKTGSNSDTQYF. The part of the CDR3 DNA that was read is TGCAGTGCTAAGACAGGGTCTAACTCAGATACG. This chain uses TRBV20-1 with TRBJ2-3; the match to TRBD1 covers 7 bases. With the read ending 3 residues before the CDR3 end, the germline J gene is used to fill in that end. The CDR3 consists of 14 residues. Germline-derived CDR1 and CDR2 are DFQATT and SNEGSKA (reference sequence). V gave up 4 bases and J gave up 4 bases; unmatched junction bases: 8.

With regard to this clone: The CDR3 end is not reached by the read, which stops 3 residues before it; the germline J gene fills it in. The chain combines TRBV20-1 with TRBJ1-2; tentatively, D is TRBD1 (6 bases). The CDR3 runs 13 residues. V was clipped by 3 bases and J by 4 bases, with 12 bases between them. Germline-derived CDR1 and CDR2 are DFQATT and SNEGSKA (reference sequence). Partial CDR3 DNA: TGCAGTGCTAGTTCGGACAGCAGCTATGGC. It specifies CSASSDSSYG. From start to end, the CDR3 is CSASSDSSYGYTF.

The CDR3 spells CASPPAGTIKDTQYF. The DNA read from the CDR3 is TGTGCCAGCCCTCCGGCGGGGACTATTAAAGATACG. The chain recombines TRBV7-9 with TRBJ2-3; TRBD2 matches 7 bases. The CDR3 is cut off 3 residues early in the read; its end comes from the germline J gene. Trimming at V came to 8 bases and at J to 5 bases, leaving 13 bases not matched to a gene. The CDR3 runs to 15 residues. CDR1 and CDR2 from the germline V gene are SEHNR and FQNEAQ (reference sequence).

Of note for this clone: The CDR3 goes on 3 residues after the read ends, and that part is filled in from the germline J gene. The rearrangement links TRBV5-1 to TRBJ2-5; possibly TRBD2 for D (5 bases). From germline, CDR1 is SGHRS and CDR2 YFSETQ. CDR3 length: 14 residues. V was cut by 7 bases and J by 2 bases, with 15 bases left in between. The chain's CDR3 is CASPKRGGQETQYF. The part of the CDR3 DNA that was read is TGCGCCAGCCCCAAGCGCGGAGGACAAGAGACC.

On this clone itself: The CDR3 end lies 3 residues beyond the end of the read and is filled in from the germline J gene. J is TRBJ2-1 and V is TRBV29-1, with D tentatively TRBD2 (5 bases). CDR1 SQVTM and CDR2 ANQGSEA come from the germline V gene. Trimming removed 7 bases from V and 0 bases from J, with 10 bases in between. This CDR3 has 13 amino acids. The CDR3 DNA, read in part, is TGCAGCGGGAGCGGAGACTCCTACAATGAG. Translation gives CSGSGDSYNE. The full CDR3 is CSGSGDSYNEQFF.

The CDR3 loop is CASSDEKGGRSAFF. Partial CDR3 DNA: TGTGCCAGCAGCGATGAGAAAGGGGGCCGCTCG. The chain links TRBV11-2 to TRBJ1-1, with 7 bases aligning to TRBD1. The missing CDR3 end, 3 residues past where the read stops, is filled in from the germline J gene. There are 14 residues in the CDR3. Germline assignment: CDR1 SGHAT and CDR2 FQNNGV.

As for this clone: The read stops 3 residues short of the end of the CDR3; the missing end is completed from the germline J gene. V is TRBV4-1 and J is TRBJ1-2; a weak D match, TRBD1 (6 bases). The CDR3 loop spans 16 amino acids. With 4 bases removed from V and 5 bases from J, the gap between germline ends came to 20 bases. The germline CDR1 and CDR2 sequences are MGHRA and YSYEKL. Incomplete CDR3 DNA: TGCGCCAGCAGCCCCCTTACAGGGATTGAAGTATATGGC. Translated, it gives CASSPLTGIEVYG. The full CDR3 protein is CASSPLTGIEVYGYTF.

Remarks on this clone: The read terminates 3 residues ahead of where the CDR3 ends, so the germline J gene completes it. The chain couples TRBV20-1 to TRBJ2-3, with TRBD2 identical over 10 bases. Germline CDR1 DFQATT, CDR2 SNEGSKA (reference sequence). The length of the CDR3 is 15 residues. J lost 1 base, V lost 1 base, and 2 bases had no gene match. CDR3 sequence reads: CSARVLAGGTDTQYF. Partial CDR3 DNA: TGCAGTGCTAGAGTTCTAGCGGGGGGCACAGATACG.

Comments on this clone: The read gets to within 3 residues of the CDR3 end, and the germline J gene fills in the rest. The rearrangement joins TRBV18 to TRBJ2-7, with 8 bases lining up with TRBD1. This CDR3 spans 14 amino acids. The J segment lost 5 bases and the V segment lost 4 bases, leaving 7 bases of the junction unmatched. Germline V gene lookup returns CDR1 KGHSH and CDR2 LQKENI. Partial CDR3 DNA: TGTGCCAGCTCACTCCGACAGGGGTGGAACGAG. Protein: CASSLRQGWNE. The CDR3 as a whole reads CASSLRQGWNEQYF.

With respect to this clone: The read halts 3 residues ahead of the CDR3 end, with the missing end drawn from the germline J gene. The rearrangement joins TRBV19 to TRBJ1-1; TRBD1 is a possible D gene (6 bases). This CDR3 spans 14 amino acids. The V gene's germline CDR1 is LNHDA and CDR2 SQIVND (reference sequence). V was shortened by 3 bases and J by 5 bases, with 13 bases between the two germline ends. CDR3 bases read: TGTGCCAGTAGTATTCGGGGGGCTCGGACTGAA. Residues: CASSIRGARTE. The entire CDR3 protein is CASSIRGARTEAFF.

As regards this clone: The read terminates 3 residues ahead of where the CDR3 ends, so the germline J gene completes it. V and J are TRBV19 and TRBJ2-7, with 7 bases identical to TRBD1. The ends lost 5 bases at V and 3 bases at J; junction bases unmatched: 10. CDR3 length: 15 residues. Germline V gene sequence: CDR1 LNHDA, CDR2 SQIVND (reference sequence). The CDR3 region is CASSSTGAAGYEQYF. CDR3 DNA (partial): TGTGCCAGTAGTTCCACAGGGGCCGCCGGCTACGAG.

As to this clone: The read falls 3 residues short of the CDR3 end, and the missing part is taken from the germline J gene. The V gene is TRBV5-1, the J gene TRBJ2-1; tentative D call: TRBD1 (5 bases). Germline CDR1 is SGHRS and CDR2 is YFSETQ. V was shortened by 4 bases and J by 3 bases, with 20 bases between the two germline ends. The CDR3 sequence is 17 residues long. Partial CDR3 DNA: TGCGCCAGCAGCGGTATTTCAGGGATGTTGAACTACAATGAG. Protein sequence: CASSGISGMLNYNE. The entire CDR3 protein is CASSGISGMLNYNEQFF.

Of note for this clone: The read halts 3 residues ahead of the CDR3 end, with the missing end drawn from the germline J gene. The chain combines TRBV6-2 or TRBV6-3 with TRBJ2-4; 15 nucleotides agree with TRBD2. The CDR3 consists of 16 residues. J was trimmed by 6 bases and V by 6 bases; bases with no gene match: 6. Germline CDR1 and CDR2: MNHEY and SVGEGT. CDR3 loop: CASRIGLAGGLNIQYF. CDR3 bases read: TGTGCCAGCAGGATCGGACTAGCGGGGGGGCTAAACATT.

Notes on this clone: A junction boundary mismatches the germline segment, possibly from a read error. The observed sequence ends 3 residues before the CDR3 terminus, with the missing tail filled in from the germline J gene. This chain joins TRBV20-1 and TRBJ2-1, with a tentative D call TRBD2 (7 bases). The CDR3 covers 14 residues. CDR1 and CDR2 (germline): DFQATT, SNEGSKA (reference sequence). The covered CDR3 bases are TGCAGTGCTAGGTCGGGGGGCCCCTACGATGAG. This encodes CSARSGGPYDE. The whole CDR3 protein reads CSARSGGPYDEQFF.

Regarding this clone: The observed sequence ends 3 residues before the CDR3 terminus, with the missing tail filled in from the germline J gene. This rearrangement joins TRBV19 to TRBJ2-1, with 9 bases aligning to TRBD1. CDR1 is LNHDA and CDR2 is SQIVND in the germline V gene (reference sequence). CDR3 length: 18 residues. V was clipped by 4 bases and J by 6 bases; unmatched bases: 16. The CDR3 loop reads CASSTFNLGQGWINEQFF. The part of the CDR3 DNA that was read is TGTGCCAGTAGTACATTCAATTTGGGACAGGGCTGGATCAATGAG.

With respect to this clone: The read terminates 3 residues ahead of where the CDR3 ends, so the germline J gene completes it. The chain is built from TRBV7-2 and TRBJ1-2, with 9 bases fitting TRBD1. V was pared by 5 bases and J by 4 bases, with 2 bases of the junction left unmatched. This CDR3 has 13 residues. CDR1 is SGHTA, CDR2 FQGNSA, per germline. CDR3 protein: CASSATGGYGYTF. CDR3 DNA, as far as it was read: TGTGCCAGCAGCGCGACAGGGGGCTATGGC.

Comments on this clone: The read stops 3 residues short of the end of the CDR3; the missing end is completed from the germline J gene. The genes are TRBV12-5 and TRBJ2-7, with 7 nucleotides matching TRBD1. The CDR3 length is 17 residues. With V trimmed by 3 bases and J by 0 bases, 11 bases remained unmatched. The germline V gene has CDR1 LGHNT and CDR2 FRNRAP. CDR3 sequence reads: CASGFGPDRPSSYEQYF. CDR3 bases read: TGTGCTAGTGGTTTCGGTCCGGACAGGCCGAGCTCCTACGAG.